Each of the 24 T cell receptor beta chains below was sequenced from the same sample in a study of radiotherapy plus CTLA-4 blockade in lung cancer. Some clones are missing from TCRdb's copy, which holds only in-frame ones; the method was immunoSEQ multiplex PCR. The profile covers about 15,000 clones, with approximately 75% appearing a single time and about 53% taken by the ten largest. This specimen was peripheral blood, taken from a patient treated with radiotherapy plus ipilimumab. The receptors originated from a human donor with non-small cell lung cancer whose response to radiotherapy plus ipilimumab could not be evaluated.

In this sample, this clone turned up a few times. The genes are TRBV19 and TRBJ2-2; 8 bases line up with TRBD1. Germline V gene lookup returns CDR1 LNHDA and CDR2 SQIVND (reference sequence). This CDR3 comprises 13 residues. V lost 7 bases, J lost 6 bases, and 4 bases stayed unmatched. CDR3 sequence: CASNPTGAGELFF. DNA of the CDR3: TGTGCCAGTAATCCGACAGGGGCCGGGGAGCTGTTTTTT.

This clone was counted a few times. This chain uses TRBV7-2 with TRBJ1-5, with TRBD1 identical over 9 bases. Germline lookup yields CDR1 SGHTA and CDR2 FQGNSA. The CDR3 has 15 residues. V was pared by 2 bases and J by 6 bases, with 5 bases of the junction left unmatched. Here the CDR3 reads CASSLTGGAGQPQHF. CDR3 nucleotide sequence: TGTGCCAGCAGCTTAACAGGGGGCGCGGGTCAGCCCCAGCATTTT.

The DNA of the CDR3 is TGTGCCAGCGGGGGTGAAGACAGGGCCTACACTGAAGCTTTCTTT. As protein: CASGGEDRAYTEAFF. V usage is TRBV28 and J usage is TRBJ1-1, with TRBD1 matching 7 bases. The CDR3 extends over 15 amino acids. In germline, CDR1 is MDHEN, CDR2 SYDVKM. V was pared by 8 bases and J by 3 bases, with 12 bases of the junction left unmatched.

The chain couples TRBV11-2 to TRBJ2-5, with D perhaps TRBD1 (5 bases). The CDR3 consists of 16 residues. The V gene lost 5 bases and the J gene lost 4 bases, with 20 bases spanning the gap. CDR1 is SGHAT and CDR2 is FQNNGV in the germline V gene. CDR3 residues: CASSHFGAGLGETQYF. In DNA form, the CDR3 reads TGTGCCAGCAGCCACTTTGGAGCAGGGTTAGGAGAGACCCAGTACTTC. The whole variable domain, remainder taken from reference TRBV11-2 and TRBJ2-5, is EAGVAQSPRYKIIEKRQSVAFWCNPISGHATLYWYQQILGQGPKLLIQFQNNGVVDDSQLPKDRFSAERLKGVDSTLKIQPAKLEDSAVYLCASSHFGAGLGETQYFGPGTRLLVL.

The CDR3 region has the DNA TGCGCCAGCAGTCTATCGAGACAGCTGAACACTGAAGCTTTCTTT. Translated: CASSLSRQLNTEAFF. The chain links TRBV5-1 to TRBJ1-1; D is possibly TRBD1 (5 bases). This CDR3 comprises 15 residues. Per the germline V gene, CDR1 is SGHRS and CDR2 is YFSETQ. The germline V and J ends were trimmed by 5 bases and 0 bases, with 14 bases remaining between them. The complete variable domain, with remaining parts taken from reference TRBV5-1 and TRBJ1-1, reads KAGVTQTPRYLIKTRGQQVTLSCSPISGHRSVSWYQQTPGQGLQFLFEYFSETQRNKGNFPGRFSGRQFSNSRSEMNVSTLELGDSALYLCASSLSRQLNTEAFFGQGTRLTVV.

The chain combines TRBV4-3 with TRBJ1-2, with a weak D call TRBD1 (5 bases). V was shortened by 1 base and J by 6 bases, with 15 bases between the two germline ends. CDR1 and CDR2 from the germline V gene are LGHNA and YSLEER. This CDR3 is built from 15 residues. The CDR3 is CASSQGQQARDGYTF. The CDR3 nucleotides are TGCGCCAGCAGCCAAGGCCAACAGGCTAGGGATGGCTACACCTTC.

Only a few counts were recorded for this clone. CDR3 nucleotides: TGTGCCAGTCCCCCGACAGGGGACACCGGGGAGCTGTTTTTT. Amino acid sequence: CASPPTGDTGELFF. The chain carries TRBV7-9 and TRBJ2-2; 8 bases match TRBD1. J lost 3 bases, V lost 9 bases, and 6 bases had no gene match. CDR1 is SEHNR and CDR2 is FQNEAQ in the germline V gene (reference sequence). CDR3 size: 14 residues.

The chain recombines TRBV28 with TRBJ1-6, with TRBD1 as a possible D gene (5 bases). CDR1 is MDHEN and CDR2 is SYDVKM in the germline V gene. The ends were cut back, 7 bases at V and 9 bases at J, with 19 bases in the middle. This CDR3 is built from 15 residues. CDR3 loop: CASTPRGGISSPLHF. As DNA, the CDR3 is TGTGCCAGCACCCCCCGGGGGGGGATCAGTTCACCCCTCCACTTT.

The genes are TRBV27 and TRBJ2-5, with 11 positions matching TRBD2. Germline CDR1 and CDR2: MNHEY and SMNVEV (reference sequence). V gave up 4 bases and J gave up 4 bases; unmatched junction bases: 5. The CDR3 has 15 amino acids. The CDR3: CASSSPLAGAETQYF. CDR3 nucleotides: TGTGCCAGCAGTTCTCCACTAGCGGGGGCAGAGACCCAGTACTTC.

V gene TRBV30 combines with J gene TRBJ1-4; D is possibly TRBD1 (6 bases). Trimming pared 8 bases from V and 4 bases from J, leaving 23 bases between. Germline CDR1 reads GTSNPN; CDR2 reads SVGIG (reference sequence). The CDR3 consists of 16 residues. CDR3 protein: CASKGGANAFNEKLFF. The CDR3 DNA sequence: TGTGCCAGCAAAGGGGGGGCCAATGCTTTTAATGAAAAACTGTTTTTT.

The genes are TRBV4-2 and TRBJ2-5; 7 nucleotides align to TRBD1. The germline V gene has CDR1 LGHNA and CDR2 YNFKEQ. V was clipped by 4 bases and J by 1 base; unmatched bases: 9. The CDR3 has 16 amino acids. CDR3 residues: CASSPREGALQETQYF. Here the CDR3 DNA reads TGTGCCAGCAGCCCCAGAGAGGGGGCCCTCCAAGAGACCCAGTACTTC.

This rearrangement joins TRBV28 to TRBJ1-2; TRBD1 might be the D (5 bases). CDR1 and CDR2 (germline): MDHEN, SYDVKM. The CDR3 runs to 14 residues. The V gene lost 3 bases and the J gene lost 2 bases, with 10 bases spanning the gap. CDR3: CASSFIQENYGYTF. The CDR3 DNA reads as TGTGCCAGCAGTTTCATACAGGAGAACTATGGCTACACCTTC.

The V and J genes are TRBV6-5 and TRBJ1-2, with 7 bases lining up with TRBD1. This CDR3 is 15 amino acids long. CDR1 is MNHEY, CDR2 SVGAGI, per germline. V was pared by 6 bases and J by 0 bases, with 7 bases of the junction left unmatched. CDR3 sequence: CASSFDRVANYGYTF. The CDR3 nucleotides read TGTGCCAGCAGCTTCGACAGGGTAGCTAACTATGGCTACACCTTC.

The gene calls are TRBV9 and TRBJ1-6; 8 positions agree with TRBD1. The ends lost 0 bases at V and 9 bases at J; junction bases unmatched: 11. Looked up from germline, CDR1 is SGDLS and CDR2 is YYNGEE. There are 17 residues in the CDR3. The CDR3: CASSVEGARGHGSPLHF. The CDR3 DNA follows: TGTGCCAGCAGCGTAGAGGGGGCCAGGGGGCATGGTTCACCCCTCCACTTT.

V and J are TRBV2 and TRBJ1-4; possible D gene TRBD1, 6 bases. CDR1 and CDR2 (germline): SNHLY, FYNNEI. The V gene lost 2 bases and the J gene lost 8 bases, with 15 bases spanning the gap. This CDR3 is 15 amino acids long. In DNA form, the CDR3 reads TGTGCCAGCAGTGAACAGGGGCAGGCAGCGGAAAAACTGTTTTTT. Protein: CASSEQGQAAEKLFF.

The chain combines TRBV7-2 with TRBJ2-7, with 9 bases lining up with TRBD2. The CDR3 has 15 residues. Germline assignment: CDR1 SGHTA and CDR2 FQGNSA. V was pared by 0 bases and J by 2 bases, with 2 bases of the junction left unmatched. The CDR3 is CASSLAAGGTYEQYV. In nucleotides, the CDR3 is TGTGCCAGCAGCTTAGCCGCGGGGGGGACCTACGAGCAGTACGTC.

A few counts support this clone. The genes are TRBV6-1 and TRBJ1-1; D is undetermined. The CDR3 contains 14 residues. Trimming pared 3 bases from V and 1 base from J, leaving 9 bases between. In germline, CDR1 is MNHNS, CDR2 SASEGT. For the CDR3, the DNA is TGTGCCAGCAGTGATTCACATAAGAACACTGAAGCTTTCTTT. Translated: CASSDSHKNTEAFF.

This clone was seen a few times. The chain has TRBV19 and TRBJ1-3; D not resolved. V lost 10 bases to trimming and J lost 0 bases, with 4 bases between them. Germline V gene data show CDR1 as LNHDA and CDR2 as SQIVND (reference sequence). The CDR3 sequence is 11 residues long. The CDR3 loop reads CATNSGNTIYF. DNA for the CDR3: TGTGCCACCAACTCTGGAAACACCATATATTTT.

The rearrangement joins TRBV30 to TRBJ1-6; no reliable D call. Trimming left V 1 base short and J 7 bases short, with 8 bases between. The germline CDR1 and CDR2 sequences are GTSNPN and SVGIG (reference sequence). The CDR3 has 13 residues. The CDR3 region has the DNA TGTGCCTGGAGTGATCAGGCCAATTCACCCCTCCACTTT. This gives the protein CAWSDQANSPLHF.

This clone was seen a single time. This chain links TRBV9 with TRBJ2-4, with D possibly TRBD2 on 5 matching bases. The CDR3 is 14 residues long. Deletions cut 4 bases from V and 6 bases from J, with 14 bases between. Looked up from germline, CDR1 is SGDLS and CDR2 is YYNGEE. CDR3 sequence reads: CASSSAADPNIQYF. Written as DNA, the CDR3 is TGTGCCAGCAGCTCAGCGGCGGACCCAAACATTCAGTACTTC.

V is TRBV10-3 and J is TRBJ1-1; a possible D gene is TRBD1 (5 bases). The CDR3 is made up of 14 amino acids. In germline, CDR1 is ENHRY, CDR2 SYGVKD. Trimming left V 5 bases short and J 3 bases short, with 13 bases between. CDR3 residues: CAISTTGVDTEAFF. For the CDR3, the DNA is TGTGCCATCAGTACGACGGGGGTGGACACTGAAGCTTTCTTT.

This chain uses TRBV7-3 with TRBJ2-7; the match to TRBD2 covers 7 bases. Unmatched junction bases numbered 12, after V lost 8 bases and J lost 2 bases. This CDR3 is 15 amino acids long. Germline assignment: CDR1 SGHTA and CDR2 FQGTGA. DNA for the CDR3: TGTGCCAGCCGTTCCCGGGGGGTCGATCCCTACGAGCAGTACTTC. This encodes CASRSRGVDPYEQYF.

On this clone: This sequence is one base from a far larger clone and is likely a read error. Other DNA sequences in this sample translate to the same CDR3. The chain links TRBV4-3 to TRBJ1-3, with 10 bases fitting TRBD1. Per the germline V gene, CDR1 is LGHNA and CDR2 is YSLEER. The CDR3 is 17 amino acids. The chain's CDR3 is CASSQRTGGRAGNTIYF. CDR3 nucleotides: TGCGCCAGCAGCCAAAGGACAGGGGGTAGAGCTGGAAACACCATCTATTTT.

The table lists this clone with a count of one. The chain is built from TRBV5-1 and TRBJ1-1; 8 positions match TRBD1. J lost 0 bases, V lost 4 bases, and 5 bases had no gene match. The CDR3 covers 15 residues. Germline values: CDR1 SGHRS, CDR2 YFSETQ. CDR3 nucleotides: TGCGCCAGCAGCGACGGACAGGGCCTGAACACTGAAGCTTTCTTT. Encoded protein: CASSDGQGLNTEAFF.